The 16 T cell receptor beta chains below come from one sample, sequenced in a study of beta chain features in type 1 diabetes. Study outcomes and limitations: TCRB CDR3s from Type 1 diabetes patients were moderately but significantly shorter in all four CD4+ subsets.

These TCRs' antigens remain unknown. What was sequenced were expressed TCRB transcripts, since all of the isolated RNA had been reverse transcribed. Method: immunoSEQ multiplex PCR; TCRdb's copy keeps in-frame clones and lacks some. This sample has a few hundred thousand clones, with roughly 13% found just once. What was sequenced was naive CD4+ T cells from blood. The source is a woman under 30 with type 1 diabetes.

This clone was detected only a few times. The chain links TRBV30 to TRBJ1-5, with D tentatively TRBD1 (5 bases). The CDR3 covers 14 residues. CDR1 GTSNPN and CDR2 SVGIG come from the germline V gene (reference sequence). V lost 3 bases to trimming and J lost 2 bases, with 11 bases between them. The CDR3 loop is CAWSRDFGNQPQHF. In DNA, the CDR3 is TGTGCCTGGAGCCGGGACTTCGGCAATCAGCCCCAGCATTTT.

This clone was seen a few times. The chain carries TRBV20-1 and TRBJ2-1; weak D call: TRBD2 (5 bases). The CDR3 length is 11 residues. V was clipped by 3 bases and J by 15 bases, with 15 bases between them. Germline-derived CDR1 and CDR2 are DFQATT and SNEGSKA (reference sequence). The chain's CDR3 is CSARGSGWWFF. The CDR3 coding sequence is TGCAGTGCTAGGGGAAGCGGTTGGTGGTTCTTC.

The chain couples TRBV7-6 to TRBJ1-2; possibly TRBD1 for D (6 bases). Germline V CDR1 and CDR2: SGHVS, FNYEAQ. V was clipped by 5 bases and J by 0 bases, with 16 bases between them. This CDR3 comprises 16 residues. The CDR3 DNA follows: TGTGCCAGCAGCCCCGGACAGCCACTCACTAACTATGGCTACACCTTC. This encodes CASSPGQPLTNYGYTF.

This clone was seen a few times. CDR3 sequence reads: CASSAAGTSLTDTQYF. The CDR3 DNA reads as TGTGCCAGCAGCGCGGCCGGGACTAGCCTCACAGATACGCAGTATTTT. This chain links TRBV9 with TRBJ2-3; TRBD2 agrees at 9 bases. The CDR3 runs to 16 residues. Trimming took 3 bases from V and 2 from J; bases not matched to a gene: 7. Germline lookup yields CDR1 SGDLS and CDR2 YYNGEE.

In this sample, this clone turned up a few times. The chain uses TRBV5-4 and TRBJ2-1, with D maybe TRBD1 (5 bases). CDR3 length: 16 amino acids. The V end was cut by 1 base, the J end by 0 bases, with 11 bases between. Germline V gene data show CDR1 as SGHNT and CDR2 as YYREEE (reference sequence). CDR3 DNA: TGTGCCAGCAGCTTGTCGGCGGACAACTCCTACAATGAGCAGTTCTTC. It yields the protein CASSLSADNSYNEQFF. The variable domain in full, with the rest retrieved from reference TRBV5-4 and TRBJ2-1, is ETGVTQSPTHLIKTRGQQVTLRCSSQSGHNTVSWYQQALGQGPQFIFQYYREEENGRGNFPPRFSGLQFPNYSSELNVNALELDDSALYLCASSLSADNSYNEQFFGPGTRLTVL.

This clone was detected a few times. The chain uses TRBV11-3 and TRBJ2-1; 8 bases map to TRBD1. The ends lost 5 bases at V and 8 bases at J; junction bases unmatched: 5. The CDR3 contains 13 residues. In germline, CDR1 is SGHNT, CDR2 YENEEA. The CDR3 coding sequence is TGTGCCAGCAGCGACCGGGACAGGTATGAGCAGTTCTTC. Protein: CASSDRDRYEQFF.

This clone was counted between two and nine times. CDR3 bases: TGTGCCAGCAGCTACAGGGGGCCGAGGGCCTCCTACAATGAGCAGTTCTTC. Its protein is CASSYRGPRASYNEQFF. The chain is built from TRBV13 and TRBJ2-1, with TRBD1 matching over 9 bases. V lost 4 bases to trimming and J lost 0 bases; unmatched junction nucleotides: 7. This CDR3 contains 17 residues. In germline, CDR1 is PRHDT, CDR2 FYEKMQ (reference sequence).

This chain connects TRBV29-1 to TRBJ1-1, with 8 nucleotides matching TRBD1. The junction had 5 bases not matched to a gene; V was cut back by 2 bases and J by 3 bases. The germline V gene has CDR1 SQVTM and CDR2 ANQGSEA. This CDR3 comprises 14 residues. CDR3 nucleotides: TGCAGCGTTGAATCAGGGGGCTGGTACACTGAAGCTTTCTTT. Encoded protein: CSVESGGWYTEAFF.

The genes are TRBV10-3 and TRBJ1-5; no reliable D call. The V gene's germline CDR1 is ENHRY and CDR2 SYGVKD. The CDR3 consists of 13 residues. Deletions cut 6 bases from V and 4 bases from J, with 10 bases between. The CDR3 reads CAIRVDENQPQHF. As DNA, the CDR3 is TGTGCCATCAGGGTCGATGAGAATCAGCCCCAGCATTTT.

CDR3 sequence reads: CASSLGTGTNSYEQYV. CDR3 DNA sequence: TGTGCCAGCAGCTTGGGGACAGGGACCAACTCCTACGAGCAGTACGTC. V gene TRBV5-6 combines with J gene TRBJ2-7; TRBD1 matches 8 bases. J gave up 0 bases and V 0 bases, and 5 bases lay outside the gene matches. CDR1 is SGHDT and CDR2 is YYEEEE in the germline V gene. This CDR3 region has 16 residues.

The gene calls are TRBV9 and TRBJ2-6; D is unresolved. The germline V gene encodes CDR1 SGDLS and CDR2 YYNGEE. The V end lost 6 bases, the J end lost 1 base, and 14 bases lay between the germline ends. The CDR3 has 16 amino acids. CDR3 sequence reads: CASTLLTLSGANVLTF. The CDR3 nucleotides read TGTGCCAGCACCCTCCTTACCCTATCTGGGGCCAACGTCCTGACTTTC.

The chain combines TRBV11-2 with TRBJ2-7, with 9 positions matching TRBD1. CDR1 and CDR2 (germline): SGHAT, FQNNGV. The length of the CDR3 is 15 residues. Losses at the gene ends were 5 bases for V and 6 bases for J; bases not matched to a gene: 11. The CDR3 DNA reads TGTGCCAGCAGCCCACTGGGACAGGGTCAAGGCGAGCAGTACGTC. Protein: CASSPLGQGQGEQYV.

V usage is TRBV11-2 and J usage is TRBJ1-5, with no clear D. The CDR3 consists of 15 residues. Germline CDR1 and CDR2: SGHAT and FQNNGV. Trimming pared 4 bases from V and 3 bases from J, leaving 13 bases between. As DNA, the CDR3 is TGTGCCAGCAGCTCCCAGGACGGGAACAATCAGCCCCAGCATTTT. Translated: CASSSQDGNNQPQHF.

This clone was counted a few times. The chain uses TRBV28 and TRBJ2-6, with D tentatively TRBD1 (6 bases). This CDR3 region has 14 residues. Germline V lookup: CDR1 MDHEN, CDR2 SYDVKM. V dropped 7 bases and J dropped 3 bases, with 10 bases sitting between them. The CDR3 bases are TGTGCCAGCATAAGGGGGAGTGGGGCCAACGTCCTGACTTTC. Its protein is CASIRGSGANVLTF.

This clone was counted between two and nine times. The rearrangement joins TRBV12-5 to TRBJ1-1; possibly TRBD1 for D (5 bases). Germline V gene data show CDR1 as LGHNT and CDR2 as FRNRAP. This CDR3 contains 11 residues. The V gene lost 10 bases and the J gene lost 7 bases, with 13 bases spanning the gap. The CDR3 sequence is CANRGIGEAFF. DNA for the CDR3: TGTGCTAACCGGGGGATAGGTGAAGCTTTCTTT.

There are a few counts of this clone. The chain uses TRBV28 and TRBJ2-1; 12 bases agree with TRBD2. This CDR3 is built from 16 residues. The V segment lost 8 bases and the J segment 4 bases; nucleotides outside the gene matches: 9. Looked up from germline, CDR1 is MDHEN and CDR2 is SYDVKM. CDR3 nucleotide sequence: TGTGCCAGCTATAAAGATCTAGCGGGAGGGTACAATGAGCAGTTCTTC. Translated: CASYKDLAGGYNEQFF.